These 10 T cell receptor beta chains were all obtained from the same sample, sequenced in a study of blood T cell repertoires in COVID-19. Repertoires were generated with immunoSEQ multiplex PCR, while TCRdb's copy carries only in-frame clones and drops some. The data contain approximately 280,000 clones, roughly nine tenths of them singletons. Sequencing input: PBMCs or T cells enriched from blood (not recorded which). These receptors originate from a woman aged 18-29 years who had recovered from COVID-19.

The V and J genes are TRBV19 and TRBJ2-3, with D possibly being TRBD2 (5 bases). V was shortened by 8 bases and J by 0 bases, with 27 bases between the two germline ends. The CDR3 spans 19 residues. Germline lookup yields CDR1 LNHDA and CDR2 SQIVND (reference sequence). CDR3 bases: TGTGCCAGTCCCCCACCTGACACAGAAATGGGAGCTAGCACAGATACGCAGTATTTT. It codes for CASPPPDTEMGASTDTQYF. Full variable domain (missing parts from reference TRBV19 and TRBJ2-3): DGGITQSPKYLFRKEGQNVTLSCEQNLNHDAMYWYRQDPGQGLRLIYYSQIVNDFQKGDIAEGYSVSREKKESFPLTVTSAQKNPTAFYLCASPPPDTEMGASTDTQYFGPGTRLTVL.

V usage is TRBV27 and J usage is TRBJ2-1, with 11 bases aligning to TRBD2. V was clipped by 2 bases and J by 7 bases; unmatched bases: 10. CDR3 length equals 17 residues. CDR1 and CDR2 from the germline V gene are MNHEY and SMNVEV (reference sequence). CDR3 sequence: CASSLRYSGRVWNEQFF. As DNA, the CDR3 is TGTGCCAGCAGTTTAAGGTATAGCGGGAGGGTATGGAATGAGCAGTTCTTC.

The CDR3 region is CASSEERQSPAIQYF. Here the CDR3 DNA reads TGTGCCAGCAGCGAGGAGAGACAGAGTCCTGCCATTCAGTACTTC. The V gene is TRBV9, the J gene TRBJ2-4; possibly TRBD1 for D (5 bases). The V and J ends lost 3 bases and 9 bases respectively, with 19 bases between them. The CDR3 runs 15 residues. Looked up from germline, CDR1 is SGDLS and CDR2 is YYNGEE.

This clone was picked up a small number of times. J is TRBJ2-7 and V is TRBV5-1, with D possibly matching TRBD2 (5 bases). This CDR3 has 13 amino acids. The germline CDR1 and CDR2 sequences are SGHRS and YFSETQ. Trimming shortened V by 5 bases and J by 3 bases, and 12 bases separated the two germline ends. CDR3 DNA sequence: TGCGCCAGCAGTTCGGGGTATCTCTACGAGCAGTACTTC. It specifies CASSSGYLYEQYF.

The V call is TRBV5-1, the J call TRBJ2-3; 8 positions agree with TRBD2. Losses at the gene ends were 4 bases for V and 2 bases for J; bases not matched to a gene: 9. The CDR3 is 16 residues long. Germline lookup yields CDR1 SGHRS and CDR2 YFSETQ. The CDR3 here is CASSPGTRRDTDTQYF. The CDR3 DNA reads TGCGCCAGCAGCCCCGGGACTAGACGAGACACAGATACGCAGTATTTT.

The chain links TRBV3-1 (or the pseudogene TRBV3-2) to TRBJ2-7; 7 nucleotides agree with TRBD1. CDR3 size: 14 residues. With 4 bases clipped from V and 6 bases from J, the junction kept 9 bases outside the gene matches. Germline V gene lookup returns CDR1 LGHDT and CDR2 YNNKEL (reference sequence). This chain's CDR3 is CASSPGTETSEQYF. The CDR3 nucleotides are TGTGCCAGCAGCCCCGGGACAGAAACCTCCGAGCAGTACTTC.

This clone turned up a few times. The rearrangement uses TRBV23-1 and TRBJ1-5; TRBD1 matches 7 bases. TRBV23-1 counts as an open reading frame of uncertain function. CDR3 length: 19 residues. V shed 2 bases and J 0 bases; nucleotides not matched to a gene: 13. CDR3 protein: CASSQRIRDRSYSNQPQHF. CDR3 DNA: TGCGCCAGCAGTCAAAGAATCCGGGACAGATCATATAGCAATCAGCCCCAGCATTTT.

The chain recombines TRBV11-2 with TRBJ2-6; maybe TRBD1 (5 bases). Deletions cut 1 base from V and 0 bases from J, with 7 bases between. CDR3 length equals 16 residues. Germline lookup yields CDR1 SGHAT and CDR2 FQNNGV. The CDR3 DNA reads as TGTGCCAGCAGCTTAGGCAGGGTCTCTGGGGCCAACGTCCTGACTTTC. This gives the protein CASSLGRVSGANVLTF.

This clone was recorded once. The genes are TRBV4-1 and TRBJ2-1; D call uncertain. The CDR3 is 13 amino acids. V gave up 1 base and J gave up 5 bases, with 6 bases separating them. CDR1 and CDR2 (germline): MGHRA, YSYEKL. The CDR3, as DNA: TGCGCCAGCAGCCAAGCACAGAACAATGAGCAGTTCTTC. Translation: CASSQAQNNEQFF.

The CDR3 region has the DNA TGTGCCAGCTCACCGACAGGGGGCAATCAGCCCCAGCATTTT. This encodes CASSPTGGNQPQHF. The V gene is TRBV18, the J gene TRBJ1-5; TRBD1 agrees at 8 bases. The CDR3 covers 14 residues. The V gene end was trimmed by 3 bases and the J gene end by 2 bases; junction bases not matched to a gene: 0. Germline V gene sequence: CDR1 KGHSH, CDR2 LQKENI.